This T cell receptor beta chain originates from a study of blood T cell repertoires in COVID-19. The table came from immunoSEQ multiplex PCR; TCRdb's copy has only in-frame clones and leaves some out. The sample carries 150,000 to 200,000 clones, about 90% recorded once. CDR3 size: 15 residues. In germline, CDR1 is MNHEY, CDR2 SVGAGI. The ends lost 5 bases at V and 3 bases at J; junction bases unmatched: 7. The cohort comprised adults aged 18 to 89 years residing in about 25 US areas. The sequence came from a woman aged 18-29 years who had recovered from COVID-19. Sequences were obtained from PBMCs or T cells enriched from blood (not recorded which). This sequence joins TRBV6-5 and TRBJ2-1; 7 nucleotides align to TRBD2. CDR3 DNA sequence: TGTGCCAGCAGTAAGGGCGGGAGCCTCTACAATGAGCAGTTCTTC. As protein: CASSKGGSLYNEQFF.